A single sample gave rise to the 17 T cell receptor beta chains below, sequenced in a study of blood T cell repertoires in COVID-19. The assay was immunoSEQ multiplex PCR, and TCRdb's table has in-frame clones only and misses some. The repertoire includes over 40,000 clones, about 82% of them detected once, and about 4.6% sits in the top ten. What was sequenced was peripheral blood. These TCRs come from a man aged 80 or over with active COVID-19.

The chain is built from TRBV28 and TRBJ2-5, with a weak D call TRBD1 (5 bases). From germline, CDR1 is MDHEN and CDR2 SYDVKM. The CDR3 sequence is 13 residues long. V lost 2 bases to trimming and J lost 4 bases, with 8 bases between them. CDR3 residues: CASSLGRVETQYF. The CDR3 DNA reads as TGTGCCAGCAGTTTAGGCAGGGTAGAGACCCAGTACTTC.

This clone has more than one count but fewer than ten. The chain has TRBV28 and TRBJ2-1, with 7 bases fitting TRBD1. The junction had 13 bases not matched to a gene; V was cut back by 6 bases and J by 5 bases. The CDR3 covers 16 residues. Looked up from germline, CDR1 is MDHEN and CDR2 is SYDVKM. CDR3 DNA: TGTGCCAGCAGGAACACAGGGGTCAAATTCAACAATGAGCAGTTCTTC. As protein: CASRNTGVKFNNEQFF.

The rearrangement uses TRBV6-6 and TRBJ2-3, with TRBD2 matching 7 bases. V shed 5 bases, J shed 0 bases, and the junction held 11 bases outside the gene matches. The CDR3 consists of 17 residues. The germline V gene has CDR1 MNHNY and CDR2 SVGAGI (reference sequence). The CDR3 bases are TGTGCCAGCAGTCTAGGGGCGGGAGTTACTAGCACAGATACGCAGTATTTT. Translated: CASSLGAGVTSTDTQYF.

The chain uses TRBV6-2 or TRBV6-3 and TRBJ2-1; 8 bases fit TRBD2. V shed 0 bases and J 6 bases; nucleotides not matched to a gene: 7. CDR1 is MNHEY and CDR2 is SVGEGT in the germline V gene. The CDR3 has 16 amino acids. CDR3 in DNA: TGTGCCAGCAGTTACTCGGCGGGAGGTACGGGCAATGAGCAGTTCTTC. This encodes CASSYSAGGTGNEQFF.

The chain links TRBV9 to TRBJ2-7; D gene unclear. This CDR3 comprises 14 residues. Germline V lookup: CDR1 SGDLS, CDR2 YYNGEE. The V end lost 1 base, the J end lost 5 bases, and 13 bases lay between the germline ends. The CDR3 reads CASSVHTSSNEQYF. The CDR3 DNA reads TGTGCCAGCAGCGTACATACTTCATCCAACGAGCAGTACTTC.

This clone was observed a few times. The J gene is TRBJ1-5, the V gene TRBV5-1; 7 nucleotides agree with TRBD1. In germline, CDR1 is SGHRS, CDR2 YFSETQ. The V gene end was trimmed by 0 bases and the J gene end by 1 base; junction bases not matched to a gene: 4. CDR3 length: 16 amino acids. The CDR3 nucleotides are TGCGCCAGCAGCTTGGTAGACAGGGACAGCAATCAGCCCCAGCATTTT. Translation gives CASSLVDRDSNQPQHF.

The gene calls are TRBV5-1 and TRBJ1-4, with 8 bases aligning to TRBD1. This CDR3 is 17 amino acids long. Germline V gene data show CDR1 as SGHRS and CDR2 as YFSETQ. J gave up 8 bases and V 4 bases, and 16 bases lay outside the gene matches. CDR3 coding DNA: TGCGCCAGCAGCCCGGGACAGGCGACGTATGATCTCGAAAAACTGTTTTTT. Amino acid sequence: CASSPGQATYDLEKLFF.

The rearrangement uses TRBV5-1 and TRBJ2-2, with TRBD1 matching over 7 bases. There are 15 residues in the CDR3. With V trimmed by 6 bases and J by 6 bases, 11 bases remained unmatched. In germline, CDR1 is SGHRS, CDR2 YFSETQ. The DNA of the CDR3 is TGCGCCAGCACCGACAGGGTTCGTGGATCCGGGGAGCTGTTTTTT. It encodes CASTDRVRGSGELFF.

The chain's CDR3 is CASSLTGTVAYEQYF. CDR3 nucleotides: TGCGCCAGCAGCCTTACCGGGACAGTTGCCTACGAGCAGTACTTC. The chain employs TRBV4-1 and TRBJ2-7; TRBD1 matches 7 bases. V dropped 4 bases and J dropped 2; count of bases not matched to a gene: 8. This CDR3 contains 15 residues. Germline V gene sequence: CDR1 MGHRA, CDR2 YSYEKL.

CDR3 in amino acids: CASSLPGNQPQHF. The CDR3 DNA is TGTGCCAGCAGTTTACCAGGAAATCAGCCCCAGCATTTT. V usage is TRBV12-3 or TRBV12-4 and J usage is TRBJ1-5; unclear D gene. There are 13 residues in the CDR3. Trimming removed 2 bases from V and 4 bases from J, with 6 bases in between.

The J gene is TRBJ2-1, the V gene TRBV27, with 12 bases matching TRBD2. The CDR3 covers 15 residues. Germline assignment: CDR1 MNHEY and CDR2 SMNVEV (reference sequence). V lost 5 bases, J lost 4 bases, and 3 bases stayed unmatched. The CDR3 loop reads CASSLAGGWYNEQFF. As DNA, the CDR3 is TGTGCCAGCAGTCTAGCGGGAGGGTGGTACAATGAGCAGTTCTTC.

The V gene is TRBV3-1 (or the pseudogene TRBV3-2), the J gene TRBJ2-1; 9 bases line up with TRBD1. The CDR3 extends over 15 amino acids. The J segment lost 8 bases and the V segment lost 5 bases, leaving 10 bases of the junction unmatched. Germline values: CDR1 LGHDT, CDR2 YNNKEL (reference sequence). The CDR3 reads CASSAYGQGSDEQFF. The CDR3 nucleotides are TGTGCCAGCAGCGCTTATGGACAGGGGAGCGATGAGCAGTTCTTC.

The gene calls are TRBV4-1 and TRBJ2-1; 13 bases map to TRBD2. The CDR3 length is 15 residues. Germline CDR1 is MGHRA and CDR2 is YSYEKL. Trimming at V came to 5 bases and at J to 7 bases, leaving 5 bases not matched to a gene. The chain's CDR3 is CASSTGTSGKNEQFF. The CDR3 nucleotides read TGCGCCAGCAGCACCGGGACTAGCGGGAAAAATGAGCAGTTCTTC.

The rearrangement links TRBV7-9 to TRBJ2-5; a weak D match, TRBD2 (5 bases). V lost 5 bases and J lost 5, with 6 bases in between. The CDR3 has 11 residues. From germline, CDR1 is SEHNR and CDR2 FQNEAQ (reference sequence). CDR3 nucleotide sequence: TGTGCCAGCAGCCGCGGGGAGACCCAGTACTTC. As protein: CASSRGETQYF. Complete variable domain (other parts from reference TRBV7-9 and TRBJ2-5): DTGVSQNPRHKITKRGQNVTFRCDPISEHNRLYWYRQTLGQGPEFLTYFQNEAQLEKSRLLSDRFSAERPKGSFSTLEIQRTEQGDSAMYLCASSRGETQYFGPGTRLLVL.

This rearrangement joins TRBV5-1 to TRBJ2-5; 10 nucleotides line up with TRBD1. The junction had 13 bases not matched to a gene; V was cut back by 4 bases and J by 4 bases. This CDR3 comprises 17 residues. CDR1 and CDR2 from the germline V gene are SGHRS and YFSETQ. This chain's CDR3 is CASSPLVATGGGETQYF. CDR3 coding DNA: TGCGCCAGCAGCCCACTGGTGGCGACAGGGGGCGGAGAGACCCAGTACTTC.

In nucleotides, the CDR3 is TGCAGCGTTCAGGGACAGGGAGGAAGGACTGAAGCTTTCTTT. Translated: CSVQGQGGRTEAFF. The chain combines TRBV29-1 with TRBJ1-1, with 9 bases lining up with TRBD1. The CDR3 has 14 residues. V was clipped by 5 bases and J by 5 bases; unmatched bases: 9. Looked up from germline, CDR1 is SQVTM and CDR2 is ANQGSEA.

This clone is a singleton in its sample. J is TRBJ2-1 and V is TRBV28; 7 nucleotides line up with TRBD2. The CDR3 is 16 amino acids. Germline V gene data show CDR1 as MDHEN and CDR2 as SYDVKM. The trim removed 7 bases at V and 6 bases at J, leaving 15 bases unmatched. The CDR3 DNA reads TGTGCCAGCACTCTAGCTTTTCGCGGGAGATCCAATGAGCAGTTCTTC. It yields the protein CASTLAFRGRSNEQFF.